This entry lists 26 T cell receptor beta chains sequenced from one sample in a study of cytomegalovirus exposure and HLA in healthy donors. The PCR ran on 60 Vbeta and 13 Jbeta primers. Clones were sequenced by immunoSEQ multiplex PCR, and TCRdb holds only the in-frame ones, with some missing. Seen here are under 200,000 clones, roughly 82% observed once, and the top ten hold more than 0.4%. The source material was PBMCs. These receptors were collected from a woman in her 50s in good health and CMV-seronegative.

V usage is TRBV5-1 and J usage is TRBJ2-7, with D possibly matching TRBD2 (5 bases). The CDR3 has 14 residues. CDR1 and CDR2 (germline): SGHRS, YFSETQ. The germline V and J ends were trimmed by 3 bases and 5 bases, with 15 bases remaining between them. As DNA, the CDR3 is TGCGCCAGCAGCTCTTGGGATCCGGGGAACGAGCAGTACTTC. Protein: CASSSWDPGNEQYF.

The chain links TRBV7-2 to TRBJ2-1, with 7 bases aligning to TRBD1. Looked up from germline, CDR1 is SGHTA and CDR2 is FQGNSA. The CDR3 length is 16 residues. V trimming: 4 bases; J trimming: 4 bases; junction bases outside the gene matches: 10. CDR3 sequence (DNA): TGTGCCAGCAGCTCCAAGTCGGGACAGAAATACAATGAGCAGTTCTTC. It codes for CASSSKSGQKYNEQFF.

Here the CDR3 reads CASSLFRGLQSSYNEQFF. CDR3 nucleotides: TGTGCCAGCAGTTTATTTCGGGGACTTCAAAGCTCCTACAATGAGCAGTTCTTC. J is TRBJ2-1 and V is TRBV28, with D maybe TRBD2 (6 bases). There are 18 residues in the CDR3. Germline assignment: CDR1 MDHEN and CDR2 SYDVKM. V was cut by 1 base and J by 0 bases, with 16 bases left in between.

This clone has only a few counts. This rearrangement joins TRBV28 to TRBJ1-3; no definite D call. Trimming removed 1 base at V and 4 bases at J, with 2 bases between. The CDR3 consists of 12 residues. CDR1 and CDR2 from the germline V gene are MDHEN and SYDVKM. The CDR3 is CASSLSGNTIYF. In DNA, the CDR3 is TGTGCCAGCAGTTTATCAGGAAACACCATATATTTT.

The CDR3: CASSPQGANGELFF. CDR3 coding DNA: TGTGCCAGCAGTCCACAGGGGGCGAACGGGGAGCTGTTTTTT. J is TRBJ2-2 and V is TRBV5-5; 9 nucleotides match TRBD1. After removal of 5 bases from V and 7 bases from J, the junction contained 6 bases not matched to a gene. The germline CDR1 and CDR2 sequences are SGHKS and YYEKEE (reference sequence). CDR3 length: 14 residues.

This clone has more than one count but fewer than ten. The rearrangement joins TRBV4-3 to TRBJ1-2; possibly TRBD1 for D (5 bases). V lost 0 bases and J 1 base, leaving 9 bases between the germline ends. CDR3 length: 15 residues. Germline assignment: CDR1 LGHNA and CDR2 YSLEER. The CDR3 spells CASSQDPGVNYGYTF. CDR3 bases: TGCGCCAGCAGCCAAGACCCGGGGGTTAACTATGGCTACACCTTC.

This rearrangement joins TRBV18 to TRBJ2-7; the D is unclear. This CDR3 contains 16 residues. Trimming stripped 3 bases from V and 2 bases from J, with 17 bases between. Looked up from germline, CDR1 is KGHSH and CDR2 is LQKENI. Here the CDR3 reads CASSPSPIQNTYEQYF. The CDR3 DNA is TGTGCCAGCTCACCCTCACCCATCCAGAACACCTACGAGCAGTACTTC.

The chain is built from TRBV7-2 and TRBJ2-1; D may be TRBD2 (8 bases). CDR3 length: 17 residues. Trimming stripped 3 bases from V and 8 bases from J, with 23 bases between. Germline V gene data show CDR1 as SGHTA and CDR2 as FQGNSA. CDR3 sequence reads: CASSFRGPGLVFYEQFF. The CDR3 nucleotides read TGTGCCAGCAGCTTTAGGGGGCCGGGACTAGTGTTTTATGAGCAGTTCTTC.

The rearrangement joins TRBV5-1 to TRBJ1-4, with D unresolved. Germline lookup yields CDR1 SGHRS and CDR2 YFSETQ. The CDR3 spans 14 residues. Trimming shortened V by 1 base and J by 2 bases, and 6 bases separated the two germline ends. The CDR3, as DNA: TGCGCCAGCAGCTTGATCGGTACTAATGAAAAACTGTTTTTT. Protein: CASSLIGTNEKLFF.

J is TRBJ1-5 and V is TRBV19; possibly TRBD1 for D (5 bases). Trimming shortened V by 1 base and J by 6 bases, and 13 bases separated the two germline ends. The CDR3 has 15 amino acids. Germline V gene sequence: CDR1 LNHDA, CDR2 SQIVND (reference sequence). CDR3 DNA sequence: TGTGCCAGTAGTATAGCCGGACAAACTGGTCAGCCCCAGCATTTT. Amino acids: CASSIAGQTGQPQHF.

CDR3 nucleotides: TGCGCCAGCAGCCGACGGGAGAACACTGAAGCTTTCTTT. It translates to CASSRRENTEAFF. J is TRBJ1-1 and V is TRBV4-3; D gene unclear. V lost 4 bases and J lost 1, with 7 bases in between. This CDR3 comprises 13 residues. Germline CDR1 LGHNA, CDR2 YSLEER.

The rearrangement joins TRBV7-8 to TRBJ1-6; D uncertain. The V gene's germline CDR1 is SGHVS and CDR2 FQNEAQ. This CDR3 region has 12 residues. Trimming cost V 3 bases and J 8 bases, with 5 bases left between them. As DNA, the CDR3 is TGTGCCAGCAGCTTCTCCGATTCACCCCTCCACTTT. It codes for CASSFSDSPLHF.

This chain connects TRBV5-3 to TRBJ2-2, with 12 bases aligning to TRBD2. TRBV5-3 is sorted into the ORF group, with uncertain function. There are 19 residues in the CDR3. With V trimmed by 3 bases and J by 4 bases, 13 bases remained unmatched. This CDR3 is CARSYQAPLAGGITGELFF. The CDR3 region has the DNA TGTGCCAGAAGCTATCAAGCCCCCCTAGCGGGAGGGATCACCGGGGAGCTGTTTTTT.

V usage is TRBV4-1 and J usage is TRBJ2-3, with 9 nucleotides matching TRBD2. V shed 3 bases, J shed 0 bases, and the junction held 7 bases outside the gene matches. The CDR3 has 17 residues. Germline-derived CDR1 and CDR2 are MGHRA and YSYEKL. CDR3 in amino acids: CASSQGTSRYSTDTQYF. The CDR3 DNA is TGCGCCAGCAGCCAGGGGACTAGCAGATATAGCACAGATACGCAGTATTTT.

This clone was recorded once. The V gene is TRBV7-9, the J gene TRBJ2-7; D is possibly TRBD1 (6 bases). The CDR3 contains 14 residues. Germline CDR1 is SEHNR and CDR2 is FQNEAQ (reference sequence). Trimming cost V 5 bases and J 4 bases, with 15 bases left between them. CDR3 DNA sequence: TGTGCCAGCAGCCACGGAACCAGGGGTTACGAGCAGTACTTC. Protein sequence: CASSHGTRGYEQYF.

DNA of the CDR3: TGTGCCAGCAGTTTTCTAAGCGGGGGGAGCACAGATACGCAGTATTTT. Translated: CASSFLSGGSTDTQYF. The rearrangement uses TRBV27 and TRBJ2-3, with 9 bases lining up with TRBD2. This CDR3 is 16 amino acids long. J gave up 0 bases and V 3 bases, and 4 bases lay outside the gene matches. Looked up from germline, CDR1 is MNHEY and CDR2 is SMNVEV (reference sequence).

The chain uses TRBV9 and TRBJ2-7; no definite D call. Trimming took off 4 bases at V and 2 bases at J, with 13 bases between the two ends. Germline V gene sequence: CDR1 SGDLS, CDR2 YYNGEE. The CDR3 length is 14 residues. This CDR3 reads CASSPSGFPYEQYF. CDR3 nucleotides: TGTGCCAGCAGCCCCTCTGGCTTCCCCTACGAGCAGTACTTC.

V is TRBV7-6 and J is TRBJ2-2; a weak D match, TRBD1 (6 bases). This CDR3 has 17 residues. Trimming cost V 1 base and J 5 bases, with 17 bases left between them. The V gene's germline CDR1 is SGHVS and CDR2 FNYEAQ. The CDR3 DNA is TGTGCCAGCAGCTTAGTATTCGACAGGACCATAACCGGGGAGCTGTTTTTT. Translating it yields CASSLVFDRTITGELFF.

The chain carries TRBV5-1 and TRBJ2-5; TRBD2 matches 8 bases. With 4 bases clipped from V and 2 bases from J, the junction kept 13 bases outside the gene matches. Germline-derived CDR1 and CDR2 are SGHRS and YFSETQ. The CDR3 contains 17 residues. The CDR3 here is CASSQIGGGLLQETQYF. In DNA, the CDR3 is TGCGCCAGCAGCCAGATCGGGGGGGGCCTTCTTCAAGAGACCCAGTACTTC.

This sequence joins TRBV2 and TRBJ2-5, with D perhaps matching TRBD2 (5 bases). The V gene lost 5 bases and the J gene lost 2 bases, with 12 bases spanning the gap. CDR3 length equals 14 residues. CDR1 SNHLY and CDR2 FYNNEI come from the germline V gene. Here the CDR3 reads CASSRLGAQETQYF. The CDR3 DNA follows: TGTGCCAGCAGTCGATTGGGAGCGCAAGAGACCCAGTACTTC.

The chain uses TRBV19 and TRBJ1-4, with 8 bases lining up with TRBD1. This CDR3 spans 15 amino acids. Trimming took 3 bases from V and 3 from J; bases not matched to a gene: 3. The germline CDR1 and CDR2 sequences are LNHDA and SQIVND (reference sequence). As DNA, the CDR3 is TGTGCCAGTAGTATGGGACAGGCCCCTAATGAAAAACTGTTTTTT. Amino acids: CASSMGQAPNEKLFF.

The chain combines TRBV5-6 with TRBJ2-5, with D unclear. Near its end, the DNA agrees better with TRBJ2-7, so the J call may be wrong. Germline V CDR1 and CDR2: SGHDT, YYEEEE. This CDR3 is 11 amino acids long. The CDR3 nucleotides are TGTGCCAGCGACTTTGGAGACGAGCAGTACTTC. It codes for CASDFGDEQYF.

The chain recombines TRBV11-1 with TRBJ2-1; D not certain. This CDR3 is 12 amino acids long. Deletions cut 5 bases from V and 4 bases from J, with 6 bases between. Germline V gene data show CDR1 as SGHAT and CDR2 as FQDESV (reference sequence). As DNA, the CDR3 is TGTGCCAGCAGCAACTTATACAATGAGCAGTTCTTC. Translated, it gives CASSNLYNEQFF.

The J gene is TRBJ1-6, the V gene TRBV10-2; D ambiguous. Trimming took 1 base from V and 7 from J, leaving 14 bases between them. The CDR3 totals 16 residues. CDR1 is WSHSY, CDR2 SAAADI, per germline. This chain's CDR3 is CASSEFVRRANSPLHF. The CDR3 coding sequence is TGCGCCAGCAGTGAGTTTGTTAGGCGGGCCAATTCACCCCTCCACTTT.

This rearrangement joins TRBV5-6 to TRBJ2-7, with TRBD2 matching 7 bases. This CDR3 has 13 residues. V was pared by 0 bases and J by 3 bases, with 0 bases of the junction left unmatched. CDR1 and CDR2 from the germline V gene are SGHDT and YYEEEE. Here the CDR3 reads CASSLGGGYEQYF. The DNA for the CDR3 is TGTGCCAGCAGCTTGGGGGGGGGCTACGAGCAGTACTTC.

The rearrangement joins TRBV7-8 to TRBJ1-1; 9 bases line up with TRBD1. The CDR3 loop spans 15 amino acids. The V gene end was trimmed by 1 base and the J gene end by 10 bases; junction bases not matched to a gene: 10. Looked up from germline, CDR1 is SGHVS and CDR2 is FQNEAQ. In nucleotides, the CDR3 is TGTGCCAGCAGCTTAGTTCCCACAGGGGGCTTAGGAGCTTTCTTT. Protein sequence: CASSLVPTGGLGAFF. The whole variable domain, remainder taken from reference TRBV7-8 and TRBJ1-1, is GAGVSQSPRYKVAKRGQDVALRCDPISGHVSLFWYQQALGQGPEFLTYFQNEAQLDKSGLPSDRFFAERPEGSVSTLKIQRTQQEDSAVYLCASSLVPTGGLGAFFGQGTRLTVV.